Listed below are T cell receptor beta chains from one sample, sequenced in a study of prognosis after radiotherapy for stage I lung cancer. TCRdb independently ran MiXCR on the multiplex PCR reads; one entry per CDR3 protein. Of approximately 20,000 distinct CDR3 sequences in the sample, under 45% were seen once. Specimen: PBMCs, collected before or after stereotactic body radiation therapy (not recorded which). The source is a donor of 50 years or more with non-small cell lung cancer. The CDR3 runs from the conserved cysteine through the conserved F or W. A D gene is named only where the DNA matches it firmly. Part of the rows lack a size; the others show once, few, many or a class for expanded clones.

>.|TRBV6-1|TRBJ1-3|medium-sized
CASSVGPFNGNTIYF
TGTGCCAGCAGTGTAGGACCTTTTAATGGAAACACCATATATTTT
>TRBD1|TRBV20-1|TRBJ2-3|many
CSALPGQGAPQPYF
TGCAGTGCCCTACCGGGACAGGGGGCCCCTCAGCCGTATTTT
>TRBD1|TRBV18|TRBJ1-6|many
CASSPLTGTNSPLHF
TGTGCCAGCTCACCACTGACAGGGACTAATTCACCCCTCCACTTT
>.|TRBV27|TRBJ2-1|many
CASSSGLALHEQFF
TGTGCCAGCAGTTCAGGGTTAGCGCTCCATGAGCAGTTCTTC
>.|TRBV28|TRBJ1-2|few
CASSSGNYGYTF
TGTGCCAGCAGCTCCGGGAACTATGGCTACACCTTC
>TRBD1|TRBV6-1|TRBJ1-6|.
CASSPGQGPNSPLHF
TGTGCCAGCAGTCCTGGACAGGGTCCTAATTCACCCCTCCACTTT
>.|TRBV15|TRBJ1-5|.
CATSREGDQGQPQHF
TGTGCCACCAGCAGAGAGGGGGACCAAGGACAGCCCCAGCATTTT
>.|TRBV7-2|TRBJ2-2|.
CASSQGRATGELFF
TGTGCCAGCAGCCAGGGACGGGCCACCGGGGAGCTGTTTTTT
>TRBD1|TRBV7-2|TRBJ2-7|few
CASSRPGQVSYEQYF
TGTGCCAGCAGTAGGCCGGGACAGGTTTCCTACGAGCAGTACTTC
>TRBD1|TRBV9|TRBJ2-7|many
CASSVIQGATPYEQYF
TGTGCCAGCAGCGTAATCCAGGGGGCTACCCCCTACGAGCAGTACTTC
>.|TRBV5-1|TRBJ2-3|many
CASSFRATDTQYF
TGCGCCAGCAGCTTTCGAGCTACAGATACGCAGTATTTT
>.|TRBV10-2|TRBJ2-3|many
CASSSPRDPDTQYF
TGCGCCAGCAGTTCCCCCCGGGACCCAGATACGCAGTATTTT
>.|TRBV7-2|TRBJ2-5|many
CASSLGTWGLGQETQYF
TGTGCCAGCAGCTTAGGAACATGGGGGTTAGGGCAAGAGACCCAGTACTTC
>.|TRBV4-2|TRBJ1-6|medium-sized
CASSRDDRTNSPLHF
TGTGCCAGCAGCCGGGATGACAGGACCAATTCACCCCTCCACTTT
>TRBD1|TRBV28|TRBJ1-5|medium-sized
CASSGTGHNQPQHF
TGTGCCAGCAGTGGGACAGGGCACAATCAGCCCCAGCATTTT
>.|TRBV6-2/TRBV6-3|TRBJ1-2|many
CARSSTPRGLNGYTF
TGTGCCCGCAGCTCGACGCCGCGCGGGCTGAATGGCTACACCTTC
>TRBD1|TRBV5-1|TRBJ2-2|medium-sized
CASSTGQGTGELFF
TGCGCCAGCAGCACGGGACAGGGGACCGGGGAGCTGTTTTTT
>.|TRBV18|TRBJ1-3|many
CASSPEAGYSGNTIYF
TGTGCCAGCTCACCCGAGGCCGGGTACTCTGGAAACACCATATATTTT
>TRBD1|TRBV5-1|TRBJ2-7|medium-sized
CASSPGTGEEEQYF
TGCGCCAGCAGCCCTGGGACAGGGGAGGAGGAGCAGTACTTC
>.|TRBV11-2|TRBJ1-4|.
CASSLAWGRTNEKLFF
TGTGCCAGCAGCTTAGCATGGGGTAGAACTAATGAAAAACTGTTTTTT
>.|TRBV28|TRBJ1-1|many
CASSLPGGVGVNREAFF
TGTGCCAGCAGTTTACCGGGGGGGGTGGGCGTCAACCGTGAAGCTTTCTTT
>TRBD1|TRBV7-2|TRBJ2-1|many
CASSLARQGRQFF
TGTGCCAGCAGCTTAGCCAGACAGGGTCGGCAGTTCTTC
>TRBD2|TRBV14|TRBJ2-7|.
CASSPWTSGYEQYF
TGTGCCAGCAGCCCTTGGACTAGCGGCTACGAGCAGTACTTC
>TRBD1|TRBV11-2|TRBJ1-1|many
CASSLRWGQRNTEAFF
TGTGCCAGCAGCTTAAGGTGGGGACAGAGGAACACTGAAGCTTTCTTT
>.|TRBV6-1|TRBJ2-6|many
CAIGPGHLGSGANVLTF
TGTGCCATAGGCCCGGGGCACTTGGGCTCTGGGGCCAACGTCCTGACTTTC
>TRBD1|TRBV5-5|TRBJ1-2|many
CASSLRQGDGYTF
TGTGCCAGCAGCCTTAGGCAGGGGGATGGCTACACCTTC
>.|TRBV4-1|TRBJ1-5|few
CASSQDAGMGQPQHF
TGCGCCAGCAGCCAAGACGCAGGGATGGGTCAGCCCCAGCATTTT
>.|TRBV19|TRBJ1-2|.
CASSIFPRTDYGYTF
TGTGCCAGTAGTATATTTCCCCGGACAGACTATGGCTACACCTTC
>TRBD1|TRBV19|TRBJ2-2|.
CASRGTAITGYLFF
TGTGCCAGTAGAGGGACAGCCATTACCGGGTATCTGTTTTTT
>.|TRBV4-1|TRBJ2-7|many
CASSHVELLEQYF
TGCGCCAGCAGCCACGTGGAGTTGTTAGAGCAGTACTTC
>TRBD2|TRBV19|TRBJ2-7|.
CASSPQGRGSGYEQYF
TGTGCCAGTAGCCCCCAAGGGAGGGGTTCGGGCTACGAGCAGTACTTC
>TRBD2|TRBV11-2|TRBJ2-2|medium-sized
CASRRVAGYTGELFF
TGTGCCAGCAGACGAGTAGCGGGGTACACCGGGGAGCTGTTTTTT
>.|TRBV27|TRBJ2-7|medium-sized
CASSLGQRYEQYF
TGTGCCAGCAGTCTCGGACAGCGCTACGAGCAGTACTTC
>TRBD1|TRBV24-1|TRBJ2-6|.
CATSYPGTGGTGANVLTF
TGTGCCACCAGTTATCCCGGGACAGGGGGGACTGGGGCCAACGTCCTGACTTTC
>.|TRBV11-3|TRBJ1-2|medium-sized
CASTIYRANYGYTF
TGTGCCAGCACCATCTACAGGGCTAACTATGGCTACACCTTC